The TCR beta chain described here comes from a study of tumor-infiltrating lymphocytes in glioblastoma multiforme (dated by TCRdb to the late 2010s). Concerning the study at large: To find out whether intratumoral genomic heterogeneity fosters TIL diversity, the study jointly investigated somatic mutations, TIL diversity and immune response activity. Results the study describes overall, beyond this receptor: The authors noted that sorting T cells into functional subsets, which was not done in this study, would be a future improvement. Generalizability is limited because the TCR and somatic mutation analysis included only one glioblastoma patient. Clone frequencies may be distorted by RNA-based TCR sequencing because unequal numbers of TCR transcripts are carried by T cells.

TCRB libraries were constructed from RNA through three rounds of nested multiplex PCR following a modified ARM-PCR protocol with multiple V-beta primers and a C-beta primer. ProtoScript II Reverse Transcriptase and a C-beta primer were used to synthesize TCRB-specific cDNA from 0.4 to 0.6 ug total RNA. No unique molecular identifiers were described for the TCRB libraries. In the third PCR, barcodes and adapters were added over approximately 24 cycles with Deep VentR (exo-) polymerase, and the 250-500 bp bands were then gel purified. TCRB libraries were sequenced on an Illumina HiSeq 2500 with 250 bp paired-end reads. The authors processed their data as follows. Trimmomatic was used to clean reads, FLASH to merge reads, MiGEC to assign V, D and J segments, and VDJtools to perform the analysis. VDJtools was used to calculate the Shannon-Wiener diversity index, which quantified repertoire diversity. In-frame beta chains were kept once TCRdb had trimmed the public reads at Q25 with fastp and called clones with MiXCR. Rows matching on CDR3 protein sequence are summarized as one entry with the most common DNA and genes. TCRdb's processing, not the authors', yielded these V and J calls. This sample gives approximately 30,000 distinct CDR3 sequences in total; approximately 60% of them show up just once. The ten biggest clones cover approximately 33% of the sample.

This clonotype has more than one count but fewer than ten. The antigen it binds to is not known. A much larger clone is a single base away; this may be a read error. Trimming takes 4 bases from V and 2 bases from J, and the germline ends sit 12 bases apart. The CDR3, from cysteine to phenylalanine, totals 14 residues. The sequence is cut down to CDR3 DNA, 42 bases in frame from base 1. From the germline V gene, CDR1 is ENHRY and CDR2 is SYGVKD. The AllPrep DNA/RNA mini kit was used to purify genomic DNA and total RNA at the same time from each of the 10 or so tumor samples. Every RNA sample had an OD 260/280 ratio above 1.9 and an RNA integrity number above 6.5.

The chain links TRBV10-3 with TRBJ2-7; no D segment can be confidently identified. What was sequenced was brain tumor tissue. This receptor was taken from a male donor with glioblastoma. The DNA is TGTGCCATCAGTGGTACCGACGGCCCCTACGAGCAGTACTTC. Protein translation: CAISGTDGPYEQYF.